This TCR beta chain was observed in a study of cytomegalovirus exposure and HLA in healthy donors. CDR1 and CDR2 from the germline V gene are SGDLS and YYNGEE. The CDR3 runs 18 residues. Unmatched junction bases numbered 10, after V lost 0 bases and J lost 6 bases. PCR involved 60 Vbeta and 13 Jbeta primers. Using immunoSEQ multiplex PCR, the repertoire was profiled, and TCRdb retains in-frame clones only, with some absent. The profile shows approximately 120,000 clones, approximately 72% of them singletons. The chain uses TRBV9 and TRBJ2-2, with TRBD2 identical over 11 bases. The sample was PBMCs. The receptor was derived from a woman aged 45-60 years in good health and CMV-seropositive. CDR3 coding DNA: TGTGCCAGCAGCGTAGCCTCCGGACTAGCGGGTCAACCCGGGGAGCTGTTTTTT. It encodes CASSVASGLAGQPGELFF.